The 9 T cell receptor beta chains given below trace back to one sample, sequenced in a study of shared clonotypes between healthy human individuals. Profiling relied on immunoSEQ multiplex PCR, and the TCRdb table lists in-frame clones only, not all of them. The table includes 1.6 million or so clones, 98% to 99% detected once. Sequencing was performed on naive CD4+ T cells sorted from blood. Subset indicated: CD45RA+ positively selected. These receptors were taken from a man aged 25 to 40 in good health.

The chain carries TRBV11-2 and TRBJ2-3; D possibly corresponds to TRBD2 (5 bases). Trimming pared 5 bases from V and 6 bases from J, leaving 6 bases between. Germline CDR1 and CDR2: SGHAT and FQNNGV. The CDR3 is 11 amino acids. The DNA of the CDR3 is TGTGCCAGCAGCCCGGGGGATACGCAGTATTTT. This codes for CASSPGDTQYF.

V gene TRBV5-4 combines with J gene TRBJ2-7; D possibly matches TRBD1 or TRBD2 (5 bases each). CDR3 length: 14 amino acids. The V end was cut by 4 bases, the J end by 0 bases, with 11 bases between. Germline V lookup: CDR1 SGHNT, CDR2 YYREEE (reference sequence). The CDR3 spells CASSRDGFSYEQYF. The CDR3 DNA follows: TGTGCCAGCAGCCGGGACGGATTCTCCTACGAGCAGTACTTC.

The CDR3 region is CASSLNFGVSRTSETQYF. DNA of the CDR3: TGTGCCAGCAGCTTAAATTTCGGTGTAAGTAGGACGTCGGAGACCCAGTACTTC. The rearrangement uses TRBV11-2 and TRBJ2-5; D unresolved. Germline V gene data show CDR1 as SGHAT and CDR2 as FQNNGV. The CDR3 has 18 amino acids. V lost 2 bases and J lost 5, with 24 bases in between. The full variable domain, its missing parts supplied by reference TRBV11-2 and TRBJ2-5, is EAGVAQSPRYKIIEKRQSVAFWCNPISGHATLYWYQQILGQGPKLLIQFQNNGVVDDSQLPKDRFSAERLKGVDSTLKIQPAKLEDSAVYLCASSLNFGVSRTSETQYFGPGTRLLVL.

As regards this clone: This sample includes further DNA sequences coding for the same CDR3. The V gene is TRBV9, the J gene TRBJ1-1, with a possible D match to TRBD1 (5 bases). V was shortened by 0 bases and J by 0 bases, with 9 bases between the two germline ends. The germline gives CDR1 SGDLS, CDR2 YYNGEE. The CDR3 spans 15 residues. The DNA for the CDR3 is TGTGCCAGCAGCGTAGTAGGGGCCTTGAACACTGAAGCTTTCTTT. Translated, it gives CASSVVGALNTEAFF.

The chain is built from TRBV10-3 and TRBJ2-1, with D perhaps TRBD1 (7 bases). Trimming stripped 1 base from V and 6 bases from J, with 13 bases between. Germline CDR1 reads ENHRY; CDR2 reads SYGVKD. There are 15 residues in the CDR3. Written as DNA, the CDR3 is TGTGCCATCAGTGAGTGGAGCCAGGGGGGCAATGAGCAGTTCTTC. Translated, it gives CAISEWSQGGNEQFF.

The genes are TRBV5-4 and TRBJ2-5; the match to TRBD1 covers 11 bases. The length of the CDR3 is 16 residues. The germline V gene encodes CDR1 SGHNT and CDR2 YYREEE (reference sequence). Germline trimming cut 3 bases from V and 4 bases from J; bases unmatched to any gene: 8. CDR3 residues: CASSSRTGGRGETQYF. The CDR3 DNA follows: TGTGCCAGCAGCTCCCGGACAGGGGGCCGGGGAGAGACCCAGTACTTC. The variable domain in full, completed from reference TRBV5-4 and TRBJ2-5, reads ETGVTQSPTHLIKTRGQQVTLRCSSQSGHNTVSWYQQALGQGPQFIFQYYREEENGRGNFPPRFSGLQFPNYSSELNVNALELDDSALYLCASSSRTGGRGETQYFGPGTRLLVL.

The chain joins TRBV28 to TRBJ1-5, with D maybe TRBD1 (6 bases). The CDR3 extends over 16 amino acids. Germline loops: CDR1 MDHEN, CDR2 SYDVKM. Trimming left V 7 bases short and J 2 bases short, with 18 bases between. The CDR3 sequence: CASNPQGGGRNQPQHF. The CDR3 DNA reads TGTGCCAGCAACCCACAGGGAGGGGGACGCAATCAGCCCCAGCATTTT.

The J gene is TRBJ2-3, the V gene TRBV11-2; 16 nucleotides line up with TRBD2. CDR1 and CDR2 from the germline V gene are SGHAT and FQNNGV. CDR3 length equals 16 residues. Germline trimming cut 7 bases from V and 4 bases from J; bases unmatched to any gene: 5. Written as DNA, the CDR3 is TGTGCCAGCACCACGGGACTAGCGGGAGGGCCAGATACGCAGTATTTT. Protein product: CASTTGLAGGPDTQYF.

The J gene is TRBJ2-3, the V gene TRBV30, with TRBD2 matching 8 bases. V shed 2 bases and J 0 bases; nucleotides not matched to a gene: 7. Per germline, CDR1 GTSNPN and CDR2 SVGIG (reference sequence). The CDR3 runs to 16 residues. The CDR3 region is CAWSIWTSSSTDTQYF. The CDR3 bases are TGTGCCTGGAGTATATGGACTAGCTCTAGCACAGATACGCAGTATTTT. The whole variable domain, remainder taken from reference TRBV30 and TRBJ2-3, is SQTIHQWPATLVQPVGSPLSLECTVEGTSNPNLYWYRQAAGRGLQLLFYSVGIGQISSEVPQNLSASRPQDRQFILSSKKLLLSDSGFYLCAWSIWTSSSTDTQYFGPGTRLTVL.